This T cell receptor (beta chain) was obtained from a study of T cells after posttransplantation cyclophosphamide. Study observations and caveats: Tissue-infiltrating T cells from skin or gut overlapped little with blood T cells. Later blood repertoires were often dominated by clones from the donor CD8+ memory compartment. After PTCy, TRB diversity resembled that of CNI/methotrexate controls.

Data came from immunoSEQ multiplex PCR; TCRdb stores just in-frame clones and leaves some out. The sample lists more than 10,000 clones, over 80% occurring once. This CDR3 contains 17 residues. The V and J ends lost 2 bases and 0 bases respectively, with 12 bases between them. Germline CDR1 and CDR2: SGHKS and YYEKEE (reference sequence). Treatment was busulfan-fludarabine conditioning, a marrow graft, and cyclophosphamide on days +3 and +4. As to this clone: What it recognizes is unknown.

The source of this sequence is a female patient between 30 and 39 years old who received an allogeneic stem cell transplant from an unrelated donor, was CMV-positive, and had no GVHD. Some T cells may be transferred from the graft donor. Sample: PBMCs, taken after allogeneic stem cell transplant with posttransplant cyclophosphamide. The chain employs TRBV5-5 and TRBJ1-6; the D is unclear. The chain's CDR3 is CASSFLDWSSYNSPLHF. DNA for the CDR3: TGTGCCAGCAGCTTCTTAGACTGGAGCTCCTATAATTCACCCCTCCACTTT.